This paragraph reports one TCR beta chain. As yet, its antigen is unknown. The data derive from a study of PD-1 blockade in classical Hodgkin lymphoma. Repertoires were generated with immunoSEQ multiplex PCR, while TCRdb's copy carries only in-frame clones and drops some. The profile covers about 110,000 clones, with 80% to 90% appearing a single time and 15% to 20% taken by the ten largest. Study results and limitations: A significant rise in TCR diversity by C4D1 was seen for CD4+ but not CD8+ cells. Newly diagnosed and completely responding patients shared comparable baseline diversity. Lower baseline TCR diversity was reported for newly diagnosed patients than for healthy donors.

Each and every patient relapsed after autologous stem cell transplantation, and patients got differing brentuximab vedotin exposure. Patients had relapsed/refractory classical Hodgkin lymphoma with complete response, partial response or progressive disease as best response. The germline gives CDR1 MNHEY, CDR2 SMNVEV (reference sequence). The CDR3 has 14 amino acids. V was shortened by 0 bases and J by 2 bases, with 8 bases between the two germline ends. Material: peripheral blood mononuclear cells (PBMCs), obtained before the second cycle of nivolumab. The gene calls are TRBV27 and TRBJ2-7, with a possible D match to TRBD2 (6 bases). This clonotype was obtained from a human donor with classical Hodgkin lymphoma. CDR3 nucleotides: TGTGCCAGCAGTTTATCTAGCGGTCCCTACGAGCAGTACTTC. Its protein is CASSLSSGPYEQYF.